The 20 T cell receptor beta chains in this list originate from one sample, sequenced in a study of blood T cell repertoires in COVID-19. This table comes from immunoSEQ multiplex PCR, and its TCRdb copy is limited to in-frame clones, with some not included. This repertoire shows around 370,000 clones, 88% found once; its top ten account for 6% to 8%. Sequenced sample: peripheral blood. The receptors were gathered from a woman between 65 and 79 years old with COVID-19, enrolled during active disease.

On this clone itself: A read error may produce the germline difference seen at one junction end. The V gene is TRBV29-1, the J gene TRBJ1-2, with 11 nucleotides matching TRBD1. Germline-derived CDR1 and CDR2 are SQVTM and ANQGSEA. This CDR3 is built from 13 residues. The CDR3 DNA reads TGCTGCGTGAACAGAGGACAGGGGGCTGGCTACACCTTC. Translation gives CCVNRGQGAGYTF.

CDR3 loop: CASKSRQGRDIQYF. CDR3 in DNA: TGCGCCAGCAAATCCCGGCAGGGTCGGGACATTCAGTACTTC. The chain employs TRBV5-1 and TRBJ2-4, with D perhaps TRBD1 (5 bases). The germline V gene encodes CDR1 SGHRS and CDR2 YFSETQ. This CDR3 region has 14 residues. V dropped 6 bases and J dropped 8 bases, with 18 bases sitting between them.

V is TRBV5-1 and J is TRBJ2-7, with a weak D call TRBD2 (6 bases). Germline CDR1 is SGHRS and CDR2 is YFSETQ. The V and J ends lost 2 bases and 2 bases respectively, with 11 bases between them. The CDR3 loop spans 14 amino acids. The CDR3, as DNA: TGCGCCAGCAGCTTCGGGGGAGGTACCTACGAGCAGTACTTC. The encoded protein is CASSFGGGTYEQYF.

The CDR3 region is CASSLGLEGEDTEAFF. For the CDR3, the DNA is TGTGCCAGCAGTTTAGGGCTCGAAGGGGAGGACACTGAAGCTTTCTTT. The genes are TRBV28 and TRBJ1-1; possible D gene TRBD1, 5 bases. Trimming took off 2 bases at V and 3 bases at J, with 16 bases between the two ends. The CDR3 runs to 16 residues. Germline-derived CDR1 and CDR2 are MDHEN and SYDVKM.

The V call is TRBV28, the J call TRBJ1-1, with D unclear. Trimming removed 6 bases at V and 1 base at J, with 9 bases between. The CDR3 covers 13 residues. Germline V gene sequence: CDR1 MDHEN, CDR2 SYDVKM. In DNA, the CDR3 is TGTGCCAGCAGCCCCGGGGAGAACACTGAAGCTTTCTTT. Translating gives CASSPGENTEAFF.

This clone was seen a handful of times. The CDR3 nucleotides are TGTGCCAGTAGTATGGCGGGACTCGGGGGGTATGAGCAGTTCTTC. Amino acid sequence: CASSMAGLGGYEQFF. V and J are TRBV19 and TRBJ2-1; TRBD2 aligns across 7 bases. V lost 3 bases to trimming and J lost 8 bases; unmatched junction nucleotides: 10. The CDR3 is 15 residues long. Germline V gives CDR1 LNHDA, CDR2 SQIVND (reference sequence).

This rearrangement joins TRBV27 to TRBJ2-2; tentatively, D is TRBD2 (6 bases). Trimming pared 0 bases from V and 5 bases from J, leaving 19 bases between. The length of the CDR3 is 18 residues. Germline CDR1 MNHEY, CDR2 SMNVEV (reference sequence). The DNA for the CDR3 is TGTGCCAGCAGTTTATCGCTGGGCGGGCGCGGGGTAACCGGGGAGCTGTTTTTT. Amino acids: CASSLSLGGRGVTGELFF.

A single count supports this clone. Here the CDR3 reads CASSPPRTTGGNTIYF. The DNA for the CDR3 is TGTGCCAGCTCACCCCCCCGTACGACGGGAGGAAACACCATATATTTT. This chain links TRBV18 with TRBJ1-3; D ambiguous. The CDR3 is 16 amino acids. V lost 3 bases and J 4 bases, leaving 16 bases between the germline ends. From germline, CDR1 is KGHSH and CDR2 LQKENI.

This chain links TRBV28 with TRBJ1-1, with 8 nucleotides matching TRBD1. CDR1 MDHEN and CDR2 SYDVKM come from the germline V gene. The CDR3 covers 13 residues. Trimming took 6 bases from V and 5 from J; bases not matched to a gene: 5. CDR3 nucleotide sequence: TGTGCCAGCAGCCTAACAGGGGGGACTGAAGCTTTCTTT. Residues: CASSLTGGTEAFF.

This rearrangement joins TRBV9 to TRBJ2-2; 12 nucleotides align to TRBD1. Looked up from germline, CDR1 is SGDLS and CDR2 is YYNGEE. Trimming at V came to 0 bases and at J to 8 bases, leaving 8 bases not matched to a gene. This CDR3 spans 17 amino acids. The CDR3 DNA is TGTGCCAGCAGCGTAGCCCCGGGACAGGGGGCTAGAGGGGAGCTGTTTTTT. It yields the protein CASSVAPGQGARGELFF.

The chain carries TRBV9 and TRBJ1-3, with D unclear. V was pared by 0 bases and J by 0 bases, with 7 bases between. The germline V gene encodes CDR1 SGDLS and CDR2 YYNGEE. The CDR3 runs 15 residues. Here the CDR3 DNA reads TGTGCCAGCAGCGTAGCCCCCAGCTCTGGAAACACCATATATTTT. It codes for CASSVAPSSGNTIYF.

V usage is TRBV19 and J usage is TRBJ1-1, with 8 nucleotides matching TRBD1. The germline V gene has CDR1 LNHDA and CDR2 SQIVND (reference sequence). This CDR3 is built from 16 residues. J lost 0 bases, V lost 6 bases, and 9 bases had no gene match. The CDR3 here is CASSLTGGPLNTEAFF. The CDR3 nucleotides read TGTGCCAGTAGCCTCACAGGGGGGCCATTGAACACTGAAGCTTTCTTT.

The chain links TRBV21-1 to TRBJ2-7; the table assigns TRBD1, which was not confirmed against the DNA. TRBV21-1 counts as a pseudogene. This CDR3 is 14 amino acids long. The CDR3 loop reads CANIFCGRPYEQYF. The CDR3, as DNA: TGTGCCAACATCTTTTGTGGGCGTCCCTACGAGCAGTACTTC.

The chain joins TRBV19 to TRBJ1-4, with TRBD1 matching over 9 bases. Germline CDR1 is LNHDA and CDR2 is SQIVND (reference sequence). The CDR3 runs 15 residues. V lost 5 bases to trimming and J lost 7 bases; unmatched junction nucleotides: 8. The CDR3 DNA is TGTGCCAGTAGTCTGATGGACAGGGGTGGTGAAAAACTGTTTTTT. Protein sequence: CASSLMDRGGEKLFF.

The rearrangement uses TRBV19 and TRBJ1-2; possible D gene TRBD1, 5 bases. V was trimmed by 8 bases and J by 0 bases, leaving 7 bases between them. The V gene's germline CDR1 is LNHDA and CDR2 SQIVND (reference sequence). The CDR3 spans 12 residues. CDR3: CASQGTNYGYTF. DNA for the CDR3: TGTGCCAGTCAGGGAACTAACTATGGCTACACCTTC.

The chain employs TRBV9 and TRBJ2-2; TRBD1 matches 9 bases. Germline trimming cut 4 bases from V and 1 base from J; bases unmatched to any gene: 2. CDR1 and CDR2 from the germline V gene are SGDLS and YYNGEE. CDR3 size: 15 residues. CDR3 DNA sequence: TGTGCCAGCAGCAAGGGACAGGGGAACACCGGGGAGCTGTTTTTT. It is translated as CASSKGQGNTGELFF.

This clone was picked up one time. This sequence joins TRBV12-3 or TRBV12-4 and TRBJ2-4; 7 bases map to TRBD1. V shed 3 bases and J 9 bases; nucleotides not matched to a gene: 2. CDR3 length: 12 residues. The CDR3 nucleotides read TGTGCCAGCAGTTTTTACAGGGGCATTCAGTACTTC. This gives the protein CASSFYRGIQYF.

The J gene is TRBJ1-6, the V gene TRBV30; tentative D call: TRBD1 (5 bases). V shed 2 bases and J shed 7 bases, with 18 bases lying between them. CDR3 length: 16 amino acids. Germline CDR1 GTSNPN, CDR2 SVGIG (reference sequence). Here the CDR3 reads CAWSIENRQKNSPLHF. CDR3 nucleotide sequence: TGTGCCTGGAGTATTGAGAACCGACAGAAAAATTCACCCCTCCACTTT.

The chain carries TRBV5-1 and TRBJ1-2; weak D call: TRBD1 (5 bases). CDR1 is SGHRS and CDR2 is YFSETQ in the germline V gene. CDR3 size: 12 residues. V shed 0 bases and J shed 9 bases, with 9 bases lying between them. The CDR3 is CASSLDGGSYTF. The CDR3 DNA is TGCGCCAGCAGCTTGGACGGGGGGAGCTACACCTTC. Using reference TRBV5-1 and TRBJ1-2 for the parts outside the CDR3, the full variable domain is KAGVTQTPRYLIKTRGQQVTLSCSPISGHRSVSWYQQTPGQGLQFLFEYFSETQRNKGNFPGRFSGRQFSNSRSEMNVSTLELGDSALYLCASSLDGGSYTFGSGTRLTVV.

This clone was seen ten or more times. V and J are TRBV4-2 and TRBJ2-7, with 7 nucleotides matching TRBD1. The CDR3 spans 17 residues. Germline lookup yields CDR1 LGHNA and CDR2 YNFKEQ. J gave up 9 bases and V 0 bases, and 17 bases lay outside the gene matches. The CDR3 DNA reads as TGTGCCAGCAGCCAAGATGTTACGGGACAGCTATTTTGGGGGCAGTACTTC. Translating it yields CASSQDVTGQLFWGQYF.